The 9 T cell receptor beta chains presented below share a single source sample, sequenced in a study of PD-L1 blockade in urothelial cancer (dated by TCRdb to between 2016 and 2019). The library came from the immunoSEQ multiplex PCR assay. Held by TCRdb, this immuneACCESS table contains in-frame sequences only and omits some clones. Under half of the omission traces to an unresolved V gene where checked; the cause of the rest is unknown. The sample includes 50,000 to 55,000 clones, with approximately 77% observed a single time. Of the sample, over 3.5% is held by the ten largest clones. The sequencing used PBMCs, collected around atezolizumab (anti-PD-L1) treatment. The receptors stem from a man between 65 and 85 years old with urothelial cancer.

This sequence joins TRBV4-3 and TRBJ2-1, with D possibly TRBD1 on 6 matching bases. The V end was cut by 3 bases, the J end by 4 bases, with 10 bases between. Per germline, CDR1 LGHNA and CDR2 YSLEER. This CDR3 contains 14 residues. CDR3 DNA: TGCGCCAGCAGCCAGATACAGGGATACAATGAGCAGTTCTTC. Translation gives CASSQIQGYNEQFF.

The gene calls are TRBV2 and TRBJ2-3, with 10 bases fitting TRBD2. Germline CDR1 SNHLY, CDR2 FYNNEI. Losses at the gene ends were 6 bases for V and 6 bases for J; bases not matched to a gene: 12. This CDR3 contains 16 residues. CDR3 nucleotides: TGTGCCAGCAGCCGAGGGGCTAGCGGGAGAGTCGATACGCAGTATTTT. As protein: CASSRGASGRVDTQYF.

The CDR3 sequence is CASSLEVSGSNNEQFF. CDR3 bases: TGCGCCAGCAGCTTGGAGGTTAGCGGGAGTAACAATGAGCAGTTCTTC. This chain joins TRBV5-1 and TRBJ2-1; TRBD2 matches at 9 bases. V lost 0 bases and J lost 5; bases outside the gene matches: 6. The CDR3 loop spans 16 amino acids. From germline, CDR1 is SGHRS and CDR2 YFSETQ.

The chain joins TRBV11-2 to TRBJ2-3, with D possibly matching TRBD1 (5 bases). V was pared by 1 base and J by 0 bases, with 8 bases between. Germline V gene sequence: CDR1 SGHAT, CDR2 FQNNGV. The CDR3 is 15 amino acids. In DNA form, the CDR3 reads TGTGCCAGCAGCTTAGGGGCAGGGAGCACAGATACGCAGTATTTT. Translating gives CASSLGAGSTDTQYF.

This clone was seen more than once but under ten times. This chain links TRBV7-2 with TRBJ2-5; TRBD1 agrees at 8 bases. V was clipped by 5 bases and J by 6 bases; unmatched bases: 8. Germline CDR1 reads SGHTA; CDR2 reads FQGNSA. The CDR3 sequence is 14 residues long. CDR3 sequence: CASSRGTGLKTQYF. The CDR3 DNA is TGTGCCAGCAGCAGGGGGACAGGTCTAAAGACCCAGTACTTC.

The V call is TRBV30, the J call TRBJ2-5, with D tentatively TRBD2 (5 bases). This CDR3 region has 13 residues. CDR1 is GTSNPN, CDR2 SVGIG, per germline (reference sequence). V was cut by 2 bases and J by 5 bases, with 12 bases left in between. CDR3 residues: CAWSKRLGETQYF. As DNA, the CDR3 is TGTGCCTGGAGTAAGCGGCTCGGGGAGACCCAGTACTTC.

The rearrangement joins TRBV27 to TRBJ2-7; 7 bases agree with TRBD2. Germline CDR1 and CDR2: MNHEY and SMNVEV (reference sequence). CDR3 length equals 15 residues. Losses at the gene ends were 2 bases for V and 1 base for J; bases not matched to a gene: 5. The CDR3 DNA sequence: TGTGCCAGCAGTTTACGGCGGGAGCCTTCCTACGAGCAGTACTTC. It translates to CASSLRREPSYEQYF.

CDR3 coding DNA: TGCGCCAGCAGGACTACGGGAGGAGATACGCAGTATTTT. It encodes CASRTTGGDTQYF. This chain links TRBV5-1 with TRBJ2-3, with 7 bases lining up with TRBD2. In germline, CDR1 is SGHRS, CDR2 YFSETQ. The J segment lost 5 bases and the V segment lost 5 bases, leaving 5 bases of the junction unmatched. The length of the CDR3 is 13 residues. Together with reference TRBV5-1 and TRBJ2-3, the CDR3 gives the full variable domain: KAGVTQTPRYLIKTRGQQVTLSCSPISGHRSVSWYQQTPGQGLQFLFEYFSETQRNKGNFPGRFSGRQFSNSRSEMNVSTLELGDSALYLCASRTTGGDTQYFGPGTRLTVL.

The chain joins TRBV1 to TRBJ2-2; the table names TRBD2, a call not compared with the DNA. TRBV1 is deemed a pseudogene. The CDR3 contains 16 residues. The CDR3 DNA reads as TGCACCAGCAGCCAGCCGTCCTTGGACGAACACCGGGGAGCTGTTTTT. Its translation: CTSSQPSLDEHRGAVF.